The 21 T cell receptor beta chains reported below all come from one sample, sequenced in a study of blood T cells in healthy people across ages. For the second PCR, which ran for 7 to 11 cycles, a sample-barcoded 5' primer and a J-beta primer mix were used. One entry per CDR3 protein results from TCRdb running MiXCR on the 5' RACE reads. The repertoire holds approximately 2,000,000 distinct CDR3 sequences, with about 39% as singletons. The sequenced sample consisted of blood. These receptor sequences come from a human donor in good health.

The CDR3 DNA reads as TGTGCCAGCAGCTTAGCGCGGGAACAGGGTACAAGAGAGCAGTACTTC. Its translation is CASSLAREQGTREQYF. The genes are TRBV7-8 and TRBJ2-4, with D possibly being TRBD1 or TRBD2 (6 bases each). This CDR3 comprises 16 residues. V lost 0 bases, J lost 13 bases, and 22 bases lay in between. CDR1 is SGHVS and CDR2 is FQNEAQ in the germline V gene.

V is TRBV21-1 and J is TRBJ2-5; the DNA was not used to check the table's D call, TRBD1. TRBV21-1 represents a pseudogene. The CDR3 loop spans 14 amino acids. Written as DNA, the CDR3 is TGTGCCAGCAGCGGGGGGGGCCGGGGAAAGACCCAGTACTTC. Residues: CASSGGGRGKTQYF.

V and J are TRBV7-2 and TRBJ1-6; maybe TRBD1 (6 bases). Germline V CDR1 and CDR2: SGHTA, FQGNSA. V lost 1 base, J lost 9 bases, and 16 bases lay in between. This CDR3 spans 16 amino acids. CDR3 sequence reads: CASSLVSGAFVSPLHF. The CDR3 DNA reads as TGTGCCAGCAGCTTAGTGTCGGGGGCTTTTGTTTCACCCCTCCACTTT.

The gene calls are TRBV20-1 and TRBJ2-1, with D possibly matching TRBD1 (6 bases). V was pared by 3 bases and J by 1 base, with 10 bases between. The CDR3 has 14 residues. CDR1 DFQATT and CDR2 SNEGSKA come from the germline V gene (reference sequence). CDR3 sequence (DNA): TGCAGTGCTAGGGAAGGGGGATCCTACAATGAGCAGTTCTTC. Translating it yields CSAREGGSYNEQFF.

A note on this clonotype: This clone may be a read error of a much larger clone one base away. The chain employs TRBV7-9 and TRBJ2-1; no clear D. Germline V gene lookup returns CDR1 SEHNR and CDR2 FQNEAQ (reference sequence). V was cut by 3 bases and J by 11 bases, with 14 bases left in between. The CDR3 consists of 13 residues. This CDR3 is CASSLEGPHQQFF. In nucleotides, the CDR3 is TGTGCCAGCAGCTTGGAAGGGCCCCATCAGCAGTTCTTC.

The chain uses TRBV29-1 and TRBJ2-7, with D possibly being TRBD2 (6 bases). Trimming left V 7 bases short and J 3 bases short, with 10 bases between. CDR3 length: 11 residues. CDR1 SQVTM and CDR2 ANQGSEA come from the germline V gene. DNA of the CDR3: TGCAGCGGGTCTAGCGACTACGAGCAGTACTTC. The encoded protein is CSGSSDYEQYF.

This rearrangement joins TRBV12-3 or TRBV12-4 to TRBJ1-4, with D tentatively TRBD1 (5 bases). The CDR3 has 16 amino acids. The ends were cut back, 4 bases at V and 3 bases at J, with 15 bases in the middle. CDR3 sequence reads: CASSSPNGGANEKLFF. DNA of the CDR3: TGTGCCAGCAGTTCACCGAACGGGGGAGCTAATGAAAAACTGTTTTTT.

The chain has TRBV29-1 and TRBJ1-1, with TRBD1 identical over 8 bases. With 6 bases clipped from V and 3 bases from J, the junction kept 6 bases outside the gene matches. The CDR3 is made up of 13 amino acids. Germline CDR1 reads SQVTM; CDR2 reads ANQGSEA. CDR3 in DNA: TGCAGCGTGGAGCAGGGGGCCTACACTGAAGCTTTCTTT. Protein product: CSVEQGAYTEAFF.

The V gene is TRBV29-1, the J gene TRBJ1-2; unclear D gene. Germline values: CDR1 SQVTM, CDR2 ANQGSEA. V was cut by 5 bases and J by 7 bases, with 14 bases left in between. This CDR3 has 12 residues. The CDR3 DNA is TGCAGCGTTCCCGACAATTGGGGTGGCTACACCTTC. It translates to CSVPDNWGGYTF.

V gene TRBV28 combines with J gene TRBJ2-1, with a tentative D call TRBD2 (5 bases). This CDR3 region has 15 residues. Germline CDR1 and CDR2: MDHEN and SYDVKM. V was pared by 1 base and J by 5 bases, with 12 bases between. The CDR3 DNA reads TGTGCCAGCAGTTTATCCGGATCGGGAAACAATGAGCAGTTCTTC. It codes for CASSLSGSGNNEQFF.

This clonotype was picked up a small number of times. The chain links TRBV7-8 to TRBJ2-1; no clear D gene. Trimming cost V 8 bases and J 0 bases, with 14 bases left between them. Germline V CDR1 and CDR2: SGHVS, FQNEAQ. The length of the CDR3 is 15 residues. CDR3 loop: CASRLRESSYNEQFF. DNA of the CDR3: TGTGCCAGCCGACTTAGGGAAAGCTCCTACAATGAGCAGTTCTTC.

In this sample, this clonotype turned up a few times. V gene TRBV2 combines with J gene TRBJ2-5, with 11 bases lining up with TRBD1. Germline lookup yields CDR1 SNHLY and CDR2 FYNNEI. V trimming: 6 bases; J trimming: 11 bases; junction bases outside the gene matches: 2. This CDR3 contains 11 residues. The CDR3 DNA follows: TGTGCCAGCAGGGACAGGGGGCCGCAGTACTTC. Its protein product is CASRDRGPQYF. The full variable domain, completed using reference TRBV2 and TRBJ2-5, is EPEVTQTPSHQVTQMGQEVILRCVPISNHLYFYWYRQILGQKVEFLVSFYNNEISEKSEIFDDQFSVERPDGSNFTLKIRSTKLEDSAMYFCASRDRGPQYFGPGTRLLVL.

The V call is TRBV2, the J call TRBJ2-7; a weak D match, TRBD1 (5 bases). The germline V gene has CDR1 SNHLY and CDR2 FYNNEI. This CDR3 comprises 12 residues. Between the trimmed V and J ends, which lost 6 bases and 6 bases, there was a span of 12 bases. CDR3 amino acids: CASRLRESEQYF. The CDR3, as DNA: TGTGCCAGCAGGCTCAGGGAATCCGAGCAGTACTTC.

The V call is TRBV6-2 or TRBV6-3, the J call TRBJ2-2; 7 positions agree with TRBD2. The CDR3 totals 17 residues. With V trimmed by 2 bases and J by 2 bases, 8 bases remained unmatched. The germline CDR1 and CDR2 sequences are MNHEY and SVGEGT. The DNA of the CDR3 is TGTGCCAGCAGTTACAGGTCCACGGGAGGTAACACCGGGGAGCTGTTTTTT. It translates to CASSYRSTGGNTGELFF.

This clonotype was recorded a few times. The chain has TRBV4-3 and TRBJ2-5; TRBD1 matches at 11 bases. Germline loops: CDR1 LGHNA, CDR2 YSLEER. V trimming: 5 bases; J trimming: 5 bases; junction bases outside the gene matches: 10. This CDR3 is built from 16 residues. The CDR3: CASSSGQGALGETQYF. CDR3 in DNA: TGCGCCAGCAGCTCCGGACAGGGGGCCTTGGGCGAGACCCAGTACTTC.

Only a few counts were recorded for this clonotype. The CDR3 nucleotides are TGCAGTGCATCAAGCGGGACGGTGGGTTACGAGCAGTACTTC. Its protein is CSASSGTVGYEQYF. The chain recombines TRBV20-1 with TRBJ2-7, with 7 bases identical to TRBD2. The CDR3 length is 14 residues. With V trimmed by 6 bases and J by 4 bases, 12 bases remained unmatched. CDR1 and CDR2 (germline): DFQATT, SNEGSKA (reference sequence).

The V call is TRBV10-3, the J call TRBJ2-5; tentative D call: TRBD2 (5 bases). The germline V and J ends were trimmed by 8 bases and 4 bases, with 11 bases remaining between them. From germline, CDR1 is ENHRY and CDR2 SYGVKD. This CDR3 is 12 amino acids long. CDR3 sequence: CAIGEGGETQYF. The CDR3 DNA follows: TGTGCCATCGGCGAGGGTGGAGAGACCCAGTACTTC.

The chain uses TRBV20-1 and TRBJ2-1, with D perhaps matching TRBD1 (5 bases). Germline CDR1 DFQATT, CDR2 SNEGSKA (reference sequence). The CDR3 covers 13 residues. Deletions cut 6 bases from V and 6 bases from J, with 15 bases between. The CDR3 loop is CSAKLQVVNEQFF. The CDR3 DNA follows: TGCAGTGCAAAGTTACAGGTTGTCAATGAGCAGTTCTTC.

This chain uses TRBV10-3 with TRBJ2-3; perhaps TRBD1 as D (5 bases). V was pared by 9 bases and J by 2 bases, with 12 bases between. Germline V CDR1 and CDR2: ENHRY, SYGVKD. This CDR3 region has 13 residues. In DNA form, the CDR3 reads TGTGCCATTGCTGGCAGGGTCACAGATACGCAGTATTTT. It specifies CAIAGRVTDTQYF.

The chain couples TRBV7-6 to TRBJ2-2; tentative D call: TRBD1 (6 bases). CDR1 SGHVS and CDR2 FNYEAQ come from the germline V gene. The ends were cut back, 1 base at V and 4 bases at J, with 13 bases in the middle. The CDR3 runs to 16 residues. DNA for the CDR3: TGTGCCAGCAGCTTAGAGACAGGAGGCCGCACCGGGGAGCTGTTTTTT. Its translation: CASSLETGGRTGELFF.

This clonotype occurred a few times. The genes are TRBV24-1 and TRBJ2-1; D gene uncertain. CDR1 is KGHDR and CDR2 is SFDVKD in the germline V gene. There are 14 residues in the CDR3. Trimming left V 4 bases short and J 8 bases short, with 14 bases between. The DNA for the CDR3 is TGTGCCACCAGTGAGGTGGGGATGGTGGATGAGCAGTTCTTC. Residues: CATSEVGMVDEQFF.